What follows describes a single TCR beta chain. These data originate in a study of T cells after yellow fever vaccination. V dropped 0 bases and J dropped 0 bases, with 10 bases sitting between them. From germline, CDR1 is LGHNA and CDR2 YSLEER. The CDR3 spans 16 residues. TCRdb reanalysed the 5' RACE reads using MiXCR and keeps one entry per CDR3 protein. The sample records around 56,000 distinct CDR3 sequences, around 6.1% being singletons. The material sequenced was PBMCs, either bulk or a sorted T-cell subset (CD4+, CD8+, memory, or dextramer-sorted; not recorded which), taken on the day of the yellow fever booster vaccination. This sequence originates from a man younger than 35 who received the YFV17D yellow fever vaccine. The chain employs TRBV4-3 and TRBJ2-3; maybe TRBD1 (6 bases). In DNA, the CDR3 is TGCGCCAGCAGCCAAGAAGTGGGGGCCAGCACAGATACGCAGTATTTT. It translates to CASSQEVGASTDTQYF.